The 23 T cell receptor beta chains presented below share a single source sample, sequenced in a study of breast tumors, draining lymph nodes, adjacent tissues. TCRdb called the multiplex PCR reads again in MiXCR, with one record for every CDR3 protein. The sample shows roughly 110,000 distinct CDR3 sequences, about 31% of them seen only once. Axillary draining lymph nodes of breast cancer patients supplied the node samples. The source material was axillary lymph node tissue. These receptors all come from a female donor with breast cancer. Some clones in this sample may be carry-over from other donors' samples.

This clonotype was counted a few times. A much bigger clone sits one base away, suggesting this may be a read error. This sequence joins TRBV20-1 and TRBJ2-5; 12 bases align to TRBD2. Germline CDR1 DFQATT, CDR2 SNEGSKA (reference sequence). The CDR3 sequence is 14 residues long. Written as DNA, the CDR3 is TGCAGTGCTACTATGACTAGCGGGGGAGAGGCCCAGTACTTC. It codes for CSATMTSGGEAQYF.

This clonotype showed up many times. CDR3 protein: CSARDIAVSNQPQHF. CDR3 DNA: TGCAGTGCTAGAGATATCGCAGTTAGCAATCAGCCCCAGCATTTT. The chain has TRBV20-1 and TRBJ1-5; D remains ambiguous. This CDR3 has 15 amino acids. Deletions cut 0 bases from V and 0 bases from J, with 9 bases between. The germline gives CDR1 DFQATT, CDR2 SNEGSKA (reference sequence).

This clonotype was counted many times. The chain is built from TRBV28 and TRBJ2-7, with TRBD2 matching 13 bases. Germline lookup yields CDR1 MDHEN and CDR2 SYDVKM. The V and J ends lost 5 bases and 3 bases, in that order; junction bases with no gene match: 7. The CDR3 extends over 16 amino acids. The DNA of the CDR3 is TGTGCCAGCAGTCCCTACGGACTAGCGGGAGTCTACGAGCAGTACTTC. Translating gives CASSPYGLAGVYEQYF.

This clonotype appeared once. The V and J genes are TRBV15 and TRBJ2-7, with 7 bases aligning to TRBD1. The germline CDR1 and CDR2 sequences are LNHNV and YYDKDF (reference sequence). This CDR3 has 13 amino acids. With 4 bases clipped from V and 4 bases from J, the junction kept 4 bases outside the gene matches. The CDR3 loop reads CATSKDRVYEQYF. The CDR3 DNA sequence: TGTGCCACCAGCAAAGACAGGGTTTACGAGCAGTACTTC.

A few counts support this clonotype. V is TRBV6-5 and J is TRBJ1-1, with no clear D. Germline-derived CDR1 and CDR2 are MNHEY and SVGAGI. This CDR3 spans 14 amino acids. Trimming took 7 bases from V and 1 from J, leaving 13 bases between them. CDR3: CASTLLRGNTEAFF. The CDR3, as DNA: TGTGCCAGCACATTATTGAGAGGGAACACTGAAGCTTTCTTT.

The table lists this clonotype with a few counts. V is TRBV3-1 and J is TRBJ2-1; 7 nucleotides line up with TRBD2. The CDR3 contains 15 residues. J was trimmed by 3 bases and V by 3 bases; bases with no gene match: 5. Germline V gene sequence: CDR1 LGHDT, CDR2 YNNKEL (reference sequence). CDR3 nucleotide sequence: TGTGCCAGCAGCCATTTACGGACTAGCTACAATGAGCAGTTCTTC. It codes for CASSHLRTSYNEQFF.

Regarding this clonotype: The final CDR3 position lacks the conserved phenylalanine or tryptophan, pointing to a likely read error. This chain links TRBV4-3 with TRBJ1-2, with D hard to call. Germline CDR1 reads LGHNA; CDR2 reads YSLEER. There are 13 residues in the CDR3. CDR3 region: CASTQDPSYGYTL. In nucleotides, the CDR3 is TGCGCCAGCACCCAAGATCCTTCTTATGGCTACACCCTC.

The chain's CDR3 is CASSLRKGWETQYF. CDR3 DNA sequence: TGTGCCAGCAGCTTAAGAAAAGGGTGGGAGACCCAGTACTTC. The chain combines TRBV7-8 with TRBJ2-5; D not resolved. Germline V gene data show CDR1 as SGHVS and CDR2 as FQNEAQ. There are 14 residues in the CDR3. V lost 2 bases to trimming and J lost 5 bases, with 12 bases between them.

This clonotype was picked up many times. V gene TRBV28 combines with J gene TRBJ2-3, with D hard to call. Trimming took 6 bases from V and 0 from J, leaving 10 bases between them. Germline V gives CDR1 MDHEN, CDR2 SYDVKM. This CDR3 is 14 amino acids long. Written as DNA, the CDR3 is TGTGCCAGCAGCCCGGGCCCTAGCACAGATACGCAGTATTTT. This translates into CASSPGPSTDTQYF.

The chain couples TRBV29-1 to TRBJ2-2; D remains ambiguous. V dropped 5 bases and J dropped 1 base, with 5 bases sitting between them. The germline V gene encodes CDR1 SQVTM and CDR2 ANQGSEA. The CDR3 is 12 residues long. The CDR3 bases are TGCAGCGTTCTCGGGAACACCGGGGAGCTGTTTTTT. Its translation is CSVLGNTGELFF.

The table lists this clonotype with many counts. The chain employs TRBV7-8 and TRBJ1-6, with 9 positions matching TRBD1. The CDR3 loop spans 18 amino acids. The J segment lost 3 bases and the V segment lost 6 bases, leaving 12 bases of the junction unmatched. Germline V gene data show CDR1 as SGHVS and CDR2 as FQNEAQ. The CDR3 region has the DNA TGTGCCAGCAGATCCGGGGGGACAGGGACTATCTATAATTCACCCCTCCACTTT. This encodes CASRSGGTGTIYNSPLHF.

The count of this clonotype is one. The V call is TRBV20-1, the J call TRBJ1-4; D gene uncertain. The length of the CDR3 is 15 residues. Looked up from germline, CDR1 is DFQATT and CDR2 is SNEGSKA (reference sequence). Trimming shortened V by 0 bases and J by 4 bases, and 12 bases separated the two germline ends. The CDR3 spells CSARDQSGFNEKLFF. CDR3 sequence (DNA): TGCAGTGCTAGAGATCAGTCGGGGTTTAATGAAAAACTGTTTTTT.

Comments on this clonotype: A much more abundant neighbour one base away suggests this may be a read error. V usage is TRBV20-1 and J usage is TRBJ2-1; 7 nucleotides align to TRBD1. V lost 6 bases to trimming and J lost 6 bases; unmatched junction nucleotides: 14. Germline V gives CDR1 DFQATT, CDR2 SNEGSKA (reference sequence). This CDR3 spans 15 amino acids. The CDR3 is CSATGQAQNSNEQFF. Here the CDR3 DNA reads TGCAGTGCCACCGGACAGGCCCAAAATTCCAATGAGCAGTTCTTC.

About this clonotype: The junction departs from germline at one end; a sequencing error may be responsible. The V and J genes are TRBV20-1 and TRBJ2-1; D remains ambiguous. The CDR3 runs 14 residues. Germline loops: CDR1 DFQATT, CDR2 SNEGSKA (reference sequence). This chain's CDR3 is CSMPWPASTNEQLF. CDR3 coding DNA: TGCAGTATGCCTTGGCCAGCGAGTACCAATGAGCAGCTCTTC.

CDR3 DNA: TGTGCCAGCAGTGGTCCAGACACCGGGGAGCTGTTTTTT. Translation gives CASSGPDTGELFF. The V and J genes are TRBV2 and TRBJ2-2; no reliable D call. The V gene's germline CDR1 is SNHLY and CDR2 FYNNEI. V was trimmed by 4 bases and J by 3 bases, leaving 6 bases between them. The CDR3 consists of 13 residues. Full variable domain (remainder filled in from reference TRBV2 and TRBJ2-2): EPEVTQTPSHQVTQMGQEVILRCVPISNHLYFYWYRQILGQKVEFLVSFYNNEISEKSEIFDDQFSVERPDGSNFTLKIRSTKLEDSAMYFCASSGPDTGELFFGEGSRLTVL.

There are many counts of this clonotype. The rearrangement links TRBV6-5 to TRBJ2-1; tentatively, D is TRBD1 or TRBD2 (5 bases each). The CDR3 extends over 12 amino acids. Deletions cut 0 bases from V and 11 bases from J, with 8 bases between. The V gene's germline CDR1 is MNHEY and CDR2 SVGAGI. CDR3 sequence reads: CASSYSGVKQFF. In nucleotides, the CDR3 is TGTGCCAGCAGTTACTCGGGGGTTAAGCAGTTCTTC.

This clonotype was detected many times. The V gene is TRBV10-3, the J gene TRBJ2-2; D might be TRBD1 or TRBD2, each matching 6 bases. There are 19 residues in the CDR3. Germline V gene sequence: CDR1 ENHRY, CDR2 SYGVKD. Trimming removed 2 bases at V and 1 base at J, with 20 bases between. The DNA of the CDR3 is TGTGCCATCAGTGAGCCCCGGCCGGGGGCGGGCAAGAACACCGGGGAGCTGTTTTTT. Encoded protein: CAISEPRPGAGKNTGELFF.

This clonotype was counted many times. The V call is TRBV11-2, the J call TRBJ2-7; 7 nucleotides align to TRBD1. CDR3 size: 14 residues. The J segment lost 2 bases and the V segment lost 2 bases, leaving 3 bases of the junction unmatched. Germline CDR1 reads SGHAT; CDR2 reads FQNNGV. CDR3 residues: CASSLWDRAYEQYF. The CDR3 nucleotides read TGTGCCAGCAGCTTATGGGACAGAGCCTACGAGCAGTACTTC.

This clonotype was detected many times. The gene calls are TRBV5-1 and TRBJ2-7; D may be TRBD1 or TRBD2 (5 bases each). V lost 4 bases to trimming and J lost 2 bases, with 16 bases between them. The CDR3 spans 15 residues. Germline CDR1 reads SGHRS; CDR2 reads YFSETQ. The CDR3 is CASSRGRRPPYEQYF. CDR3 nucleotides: TGCGCCAGCAGCCGGGGCCGCAGGCCCCCCTACGAGCAGTACTTC.

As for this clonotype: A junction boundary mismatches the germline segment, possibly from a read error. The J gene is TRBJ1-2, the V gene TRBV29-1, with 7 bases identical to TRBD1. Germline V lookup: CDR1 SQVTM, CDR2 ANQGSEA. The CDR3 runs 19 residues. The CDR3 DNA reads TGCAGCGTTGAAGATGAAGGGGCCGGTCCCAGGGGGGCTAACTATGGCTACCCCTTC. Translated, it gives CSVEDEGAGPRGANYGYPF.

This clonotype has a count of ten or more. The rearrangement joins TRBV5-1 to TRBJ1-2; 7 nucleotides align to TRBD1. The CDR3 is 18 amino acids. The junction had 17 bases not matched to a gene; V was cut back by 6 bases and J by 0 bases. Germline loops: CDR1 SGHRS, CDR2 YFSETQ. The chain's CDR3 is CASTAIAFWTGTNYGYTF. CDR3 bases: TGCGCCAGCACCGCTATAGCTTTTTGGACAGGAACTAACTATGGCTACACCTTC.

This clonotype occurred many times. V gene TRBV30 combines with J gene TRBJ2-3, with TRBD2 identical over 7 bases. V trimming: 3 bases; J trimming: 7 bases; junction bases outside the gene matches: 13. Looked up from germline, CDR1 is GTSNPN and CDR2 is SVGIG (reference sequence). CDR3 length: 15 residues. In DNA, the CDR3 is TGTGCCTGGAGAGAACCAGCGGGACGAGCGAATACGCAGTATTTT. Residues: CAWREPAGRANTQYF.

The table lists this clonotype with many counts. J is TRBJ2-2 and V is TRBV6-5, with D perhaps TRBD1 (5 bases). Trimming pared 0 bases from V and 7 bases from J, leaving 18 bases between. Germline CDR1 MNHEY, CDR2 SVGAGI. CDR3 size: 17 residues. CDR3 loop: CASSYSQHRSRNGELFF. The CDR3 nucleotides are TGTGCCAGCAGTTACTCCCAACACAGGAGTCGTAACGGGGAGCTGTTTTTT.